Listed below are T cell receptor beta chains from one sample, sequenced in a study of T cells after yellow fever vaccination. TCRdb used MiXCR to reprocess the 5' RACE reads, holding one entry per CDR3 protein. The data contain over 250,000 distinct CDR3 sequences, approximately 5.2% of them singletons. The material sequenced was CD4+ T cells sorted from PBMCs, taken on the day of the yellow fever booster vaccination. Source of these receptors: a man between 18 and 35 years old who received the YFV17D yellow fever vaccine. CDR3s include the opening cysteine and the closing phenylalanine or tryptophan. A D gene is named only where the DNA matches it firmly. Clone size, where shown, is once, few, many, or a class for clones that have expanded.

d_gene: .; abundance: .; j_gene: TRBJ2-2; v_gene: TRBV7-9; CDR3aa: CASSSSPYRTYTGELFF
d_gene: .; abundance: .; j_gene: TRBJ1-2; v_gene: TRBV15; CDR3aa: CATSRAIGYGYTF
d_gene: .; abundance: many; j_gene: TRBJ2-7; v_gene: TRBV4-3; CDR3aa: CASSHLDSDSYEQYF
d_gene: TRBD2; abundance: few; j_gene: TRBJ2-5; v_gene: TRBV7-2; CDR3aa: CASSGDTGLAGVETQYF
d_gene: .; abundance: .; j_gene: TRBJ2-1; v_gene: TRBV6-2/TRBV6-3; CDR3aa: CASSSRLGGEQFF
d_gene: TRBD2; abundance: many; j_gene: TRBJ2-5; v_gene: TRBV25-1; CDR3aa: CASSEFPLAGGKETQYF
d_gene: TRBD1; abundance: .; j_gene: TRBJ2-5; v_gene: TRBV6-5; CDR3aa: CASRGQFQETQYF
d_gene: TRBD1; abundance: .; j_gene: TRBJ1-2; v_gene: TRBV28; CDR3aa: CASSLFSGGGLYGYTF
d_gene: .; abundance: .; j_gene: TRBJ2-3; v_gene: TRBV20-1; CDR3aa: CSAPSGAGLDTQYF
d_gene: .; abundance: .; j_gene: TRBJ2-5; v_gene: TRBV5-1; CDR3aa: CASSFEGAETQYF
d_gene: .; abundance: many; j_gene: TRBJ2-1; v_gene: TRBV7-3; CDR3aa: CASGRDSYNEQFF
d_gene: .; abundance: few; j_gene: TRBJ1-3; v_gene: TRBV7-9; CDR3aa: CASSPPVYTGNTIYF
d_gene: TRBD2; abundance: .; j_gene: TRBJ2-7; v_gene: TRBV5-1; CDR3aa: CASSLVSGVIYEQYF
d_gene: .; abundance: .; j_gene: TRBJ1-1; v_gene: TRBV7-2; CDR3aa: CASSEDSNTEAFF
d_gene: .; abundance: few; j_gene: TRBJ2-2; v_gene: TRBV21-1; CDR3aa: CASSIGACKVLGELFF
d_gene: .; abundance: many; j_gene: TRBJ2-5; v_gene: TRBV10-3; CDR3aa: CAITAGSLETQYF
d_gene: .; abundance: many; j_gene: TRBJ2-3; v_gene: TRBV7-9; CDR3aa: CASSSGLRTDTQYF
d_gene: .; abundance: many; j_gene: TRBJ2-3; v_gene: TRBV7-2; CDR3aa: CASSLNSADTDTQYF
d_gene: .; abundance: many; j_gene: TRBJ2-1; v_gene: TRBV4-3; CDR3aa: CASSQDLKGGEQFF
d_gene: .; abundance: many; j_gene: TRBJ1-3; v_gene: TRBV6-5; CDR3aa: CASSYNPGNTIYF
d_gene: .; abundance: many; j_gene: TRBJ1-2; v_gene: TRBV7-2; CDR3aa: CASSSAGGYGYTF
d_gene: .; abundance: .; j_gene: TRBJ1-5; v_gene: TRBV20-1; CDR3aa: CSAYPGPTGQGQPQHF
d_gene: TRBD1; abundance: .; j_gene: TRBJ1-6; v_gene: TRBV10-3; CDR3aa: CASHRTGDSPLHF
d_gene: .; abundance: .; j_gene: TRBJ2-7; v_gene: TRBV11-2; CDR3aa: CASSLEMIPFGEQYF
d_gene: .; abundance: .; j_gene: TRBJ2-3; v_gene: TRBV12-3/TRBV12-4; CDR3aa: CASSPRETTDTQYF
d_gene: .; abundance: many; j_gene: TRBJ1-4; v_gene: TRBV7-2; CDR3aa: CASSLEREKLFF
d_gene: TRBD1; abundance: many; j_gene: TRBJ2-5; v_gene: TRBV5-4; CDR3aa: CASSQGQGRGQETQYF
d_gene: TRBD1; abundance: few; j_gene: TRBJ1-5; v_gene: TRBV12-3/TRBV12-4; CDR3aa: CASSPGQGTYSNQPQHF
d_gene: .; abundance: many; j_gene: TRBJ1-1; v_gene: TRBV20-1; CDR3aa: CSALLTRGGTEAFF
d_gene: .; abundance: few; j_gene: TRBJ2-7; v_gene: TRBV20-1; CDR3aa: CSAPRGGQYEQYF
d_gene: TRBD1; abundance: few; j_gene: TRBJ2-5; v_gene: TRBV28; CDR3aa: CASSLPGQGEETQYF
d_gene: .; abundance: few; j_gene: TRBJ1-1; v_gene: TRBV6-5; CDR3aa: CASSYSIVGDTEAFF
d_gene: .; abundance: few; j_gene: TRBJ2-2; v_gene: TRBV12-3/TRBV12-4; CDR3aa: CASSLLLGTGELFF
d_gene: TRBD1; abundance: .; j_gene: TRBJ2-1; v_gene: TRBV7-8; CDR3aa: CASTSRGQGAYNEQFF
d_gene: TRBD2; abundance: .; j_gene: TRBJ2-5; v_gene: TRBV7-2; CDR3aa: CASSFLQLAGAETQYF
d_gene: TRBD1; abundance: many; j_gene: TRBJ1-1; v_gene: TRBV20-1; CDR3aa: CSARNRGDTEAFF
d_gene: .; abundance: many; j_gene: TRBJ2-5; v_gene: TRBV23-1; CDR3aa: CASSQSRSYFQETQYF
d_gene: .; abundance: few; j_gene: TRBJ2-1; v_gene: TRBV3-1; CDR3aa: CASSRLFDEQFF
d_gene: .; abundance: many; j_gene: TRBJ2-7; v_gene: TRBV7-9; CDR3aa: CASSPTSVYSYYEQYF
d_gene: TRBD2; abundance: few; j_gene: TRBJ2-1; v_gene: TRBV29-1; CDR3aa: CSVTRGGPGDEQFF
d_gene: .; abundance: many; j_gene: TRBJ1-1; v_gene: TRBV18; CDR3aa: CASSPDRKAFF
d_gene: .; abundance: few; j_gene: TRBJ1-1; v_gene: TRBV4-3; CDR3aa: CASSPFLNTEAFF
d_gene: .; abundance: .; j_gene: TRBJ1-1; v_gene: TRBV18; CDR3aa: CASDNGNEAFF
d_gene: .; abundance: .; j_gene: TRBJ1-5; v_gene: TRBV18; CDR3aa: CASSQGTYQPQHF
d_gene: .; abundance: many; j_gene: TRBJ2-2; v_gene: TRBV10-2; CDR3aa: CASSGGPPGELFF
d_gene: .; abundance: .; j_gene: TRBJ1-1; v_gene: TRBV7-8; CDR3aa: CASKKGDTEAFF
d_gene: .; abundance: few; j_gene: TRBJ1-2; v_gene: TRBV11-2; CDR3aa: CASRHTRALEGYTF
d_gene: .; abundance: many; j_gene: TRBJ2-5; v_gene: TRBV7-9; CDR3aa: CASSLAVADQETQYF